Below are 24 T cell receptor beta chains sequenced from a single sample in a study of cytomegalovirus exposure and HLA in healthy donors. Here immunoSEQ multiplex PCR was the method, and the copy in TCRdb shows in-frame clones only, minus some. The sample has some 150,000 clones; around nine tenths are singletons. Sequenced material: PBMCs. All receptors come from a woman in her thirties in good health and CMV-seronegative.

The rearrangement uses TRBV7-9 and TRBJ1-4; D gene uncertain. The V gene's germline CDR1 is SEHNR and CDR2 FQNEAQ (reference sequence). The V and J ends lost 1 base and 7 bases respectively, with 7 bases between them. This CDR3 comprises 13 residues. CDR3 sequence reads: CASSLGLSEKLFF. CDR3 bases: TGTGCCAGCAGCTTAGGACTAAGTGAAAAACTGTTTTTT.

The rearrangement joins TRBV19 to TRBJ1-4, with 7 bases that match TRBD1. From germline, CDR1 is LNHDA and CDR2 SQIVND (reference sequence). CDR3 length equals 14 residues. V dropped 6 bases and J dropped 0; count of bases not matched to a gene: 1. The CDR3 sequence: CASRDRPTNEKLFF. CDR3 coding DNA: TGTGCCAGTAGGGACAGGCCAACTAATGAAAAACTGTTTTTT. Based on the CDR3 plus reference TRBV19 and TRBJ1-4, the full variable domain is DGGITQSPKYLFRKEGQNVTLSCEQNLNHDAMYWYRQDPGQGLRLIYYSQIVNDFQKGDIAEGYSVSREKKESFPLTVTSAQKNPTAFYLCASRDRPTNEKLFFGSGTQLSVL.

The chain carries TRBV30 and TRBJ2-2; 8 nucleotides match TRBD1. Germline V lookup: CDR1 GTSNPN, CDR2 SVGIG (reference sequence). The junction had 10 bases not matched to a gene; V was cut back by 2 bases and J by 5 bases. This CDR3 comprises 16 residues. The DNA for the CDR3 is TGTGCCTGGAGTCCGCCGGACAGGGACTTTACCGGGGAGCTGTTTTTT. Translating gives CAWSPPDRDFTGELFF.

The chain is built from TRBV4-1 and TRBJ1-2; D is undetermined. Germline lookup yields CDR1 MGHRA and CDR2 YSYEKL. The CDR3 totals 13 residues. Trimming removed 5 bases at V and 1 base at J, with 8 bases between. CDR3 region: CASSFTGNYGYTF. The DNA of the CDR3 is TGCGCCAGCAGCTTCACGGGTAACTATGGCTACACCTTC.

The chain recombines TRBV4-1 with TRBJ1-6; D is unresolved. V lost 4 bases and J lost 5, with 12 bases in between. Germline V gene sequence: CDR1 MGHRA, CDR2 YSYEKL. The CDR3 has 15 residues. CDR3 nucleotides: TGCGCCAGCAGCCGGGAGGAGGAAAATAATTCACCCCTCCACTTT. Amino acid sequence: CASSREEENNSPLHF.

The CDR3 is CASSEALGTGSYEQYF. The CDR3 DNA follows: TGTGCCAGCAGTGAAGCGCTCGGGACAGGGTCGTACGAGCAGTACTTC. V and J are TRBV2 and TRBJ2-7; 9 bases are a match to TRBD1. The ends lost 0 bases at V and 4 bases at J; junction bases unmatched: 7. CDR1 is SNHLY and CDR2 is FYNNEI in the germline V gene. CDR3 length: 16 amino acids.

This chain connects TRBV4-1 to TRBJ2-7; 10 bases fit TRBD1. Germline lookup yields CDR1 MGHRA and CDR2 YSYEKL. Unmatched junction bases numbered 5, after V lost 1 base and J lost 2 bases. The CDR3 consists of 16 residues. CDR3 in amino acids: CASSQAPGTGAYEQYF. The DNA of the CDR3 is TGCGCCAGCAGCCAAGCCCCCGGGACAGGGGCCTACGAGCAGTACTTC.

V and J are TRBV7-2 and TRBJ1-5, with D possibly matching TRBD1 (6 bases). CDR1 SGHTA and CDR2 FQGNSA come from the germline V gene. Deletions cut 5 bases from V and 6 bases from J, with 17 bases between. The CDR3 spans 15 residues. CDR3 in amino acids: CASSLRGGGVQPQHF. The CDR3, as DNA: TGTGCCAGCAGCCTTAGAGGGGGGGGTGTTCAGCCCCAGCATTTT.

The rearrangement uses TRBV6-5 and TRBJ2-7, with 9 bases that match TRBD1. The J segment lost 7 bases and the V segment lost 5 bases, leaving 9 bases of the junction unmatched. This CDR3 has 14 residues. CDR1 is MNHEY and CDR2 is SVGAGI in the germline V gene. CDR3 protein: CASSPTGGAGEQYF. Here the CDR3 DNA reads TGTGCCAGCAGTCCCACAGGGGGCGCGGGAGAGCAGTACTTC.

The V call is TRBV6-5, the J call TRBJ2-3; 7 bases agree with TRBD2. The CDR3 length is 14 residues. CDR1 is MNHEY, CDR2 SVGAGI, per germline. J lost 0 bases, V lost 8 bases, and 5 bases had no gene match. The CDR3 loop is CASGAGTSTDTQYF. For the CDR3, the DNA is TGTGCCAGCGGAGCGGGGACTAGCACAGATACGCAGTATTTT.

This clone appeared a single time. The chain is built from TRBV7-8 and TRBJ2-7; 7 bases are shared with TRBD2. Germline assignment: CDR1 SGHVS and CDR2 FQNEAQ. With 6 bases clipped from V and 3 bases from J, the junction kept 5 bases outside the gene matches. The CDR3 is made up of 13 amino acids. The CDR3 is CASRTTGGYEQYF. CDR3 DNA: TGTGCCAGCAGGACCACGGGGGGCTACGAGCAGTACTTC.

The rearrangement links TRBV7-8 to TRBJ1-4; D is ambiguous. The CDR3 consists of 13 residues. Looked up from germline, CDR1 is SGHVS and CDR2 is FQNEAQ. Between the trimmed V and J ends, which lost 1 base and 5 bases, there was a span of 5 bases. The CDR3 DNA sequence: TGTGCCAGCAGCTTAGGGGCGAATGAAAAACTGTTTTTT. Encoded protein: CASSLGANEKLFF. Supplemented by reference TRBV7-8 and TRBJ1-4, the full variable domain reads GAGVSQSPRYKVAKRGQDVALRCDPISGHVSLFWYQQALGQGPEFLTYFQNEAQLDKSGLPSDRFFAERPEGSVSTLKIQRTQQEDSAVYLCASSLGANEKLFFGSGTQLSVL.

The chain combines TRBV6-1 with TRBJ2-7, with D perhaps matching TRBD2 (5 bases). Looked up from germline, CDR1 is MNHNS and CDR2 is SASEGT. V lost 11 bases to trimming and J lost 0 bases, with 17 bases between them. This CDR3 has 14 amino acids. CDR3 loop: CAGKVRVGSYEQYF. The CDR3 bases are TGTGCCGGCAAGGTGAGGGTGGGCTCCTACGAGCAGTACTTC.

The V gene is TRBV9, the J gene TRBJ1-1; weak D call: TRBD1 (5 bases). Germline lookup yields CDR1 SGDLS and CDR2 YYNGEE. The length of the CDR3 is 16 residues. Between the trimmed V and J ends, which lost 9 bases and 0 bases, there was a span of 21 bases. CDR3 sequence: CATKNHDRQMNTEAFF. DNA of the CDR3: TGTGCCACCAAAAACCACGACAGACAGATGAACACTGAAGCTTTCTTT.

In DNA form, the CDR3 reads TGTGCCAGCAGTCTTAGTTCCGGGGAGCTGTTTTTT. This sequence encodes CASSLSSGELFF. This chain joins TRBV6-5 and TRBJ2-2; D remains ambiguous. V was clipped by 5 bases and J by 6 bases, with 7 bases between them. CDR3 length: 12 residues. Germline assignment: CDR1 MNHEY and CDR2 SVGAGI.

The table lists this clone with a count of one. The chain couples TRBV6-5 to TRBJ1-2; 10 bases are shared with TRBD1. Trimming took 2 bases from V and 6 from J; bases not matched to a gene: 9. CDR1 is MNHEY, CDR2 SVGAGI, per germline. The CDR3 sequence is 16 residues long. The CDR3 region is CASSYNGGQGRNGYTF. CDR3 in DNA: TGTGCCAGCAGTTACAACGGGGGACAGGGGCGGAATGGCTACACCTTC.

The chain uses TRBV30 and TRBJ2-7; 8 bases fit TRBD2. In germline, CDR1 is GTSNPN, CDR2 SVGIG (reference sequence). V gave up 0 bases and J gave up 3 bases; unmatched junction bases: 7. The CDR3 totals 15 residues. This CDR3 is CAWSVMPSGHYEQYF. As DNA, the CDR3 is TGTGCCTGGAGTGTAATGCCTAGCGGGCACTACGAGCAGTACTTC.

V usage is TRBV7-2 and J usage is TRBJ1-5; TRBD1 aligns across 9 bases. The CDR3 covers 16 residues. CDR1 is SGHTA, CDR2 FQGNSA, per germline. The trim removed 4 bases at V and 6 bases at J, leaving 10 bases unmatched. CDR3 sequence (DNA): TGTGCCAGCAGCTCCAGCTCGGACAGGGGAGGTCAGCCCCAGCATTTT. Translated: CASSSSSDRGGQPQHF.

This sequence joins TRBV7-2 and TRBJ1-6; 7 nucleotides align to TRBD1. In germline, CDR1 is SGHTA, CDR2 FQGNSA. V lost 1 base and J lost 8; bases outside the gene matches: 2. CDR3 length equals 14 residues. DNA for the CDR3: TGTGCCAGCAGCTTAGGCAGGGGGTATTCACCCCTCCACTTT. Translating it yields CASSLGRGYSPLHF.

Regarding this clone: Its ends do not fully match the called genes, so a read error is possible. V and J are TRBV6-1 and TRBJ1-2, with TRBD1 matching 9 bases. Germline V lookup: CDR1 MNHNS, CDR2 SASEGT. CDR3 length: 13 amino acids. The CDR3 bases are TGTGCCAGCAGGGAAGCGGGACAGGGAGGCTACACCTTC. This translates into CASREAGQGGYTF.

V gene TRBV2 combines with J gene TRBJ2-4; 8 positions agree with TRBD1. The junction had 7 bases not matched to a gene; V was cut back by 6 bases and J by 0 bases. This CDR3 has 16 residues. Germline CDR1 reads SNHLY; CDR2 reads FYNNEI. The CDR3 sequence is CASSPDRGLAKNIQYF. CDR3 nucleotide sequence: TGTGCCAGCAGCCCCGACAGGGGACTAGCCAAAAACATTCAGTACTTC. The complete variable domain, with remaining parts taken from reference TRBV2 and TRBJ2-4, reads EPEVTQTPSHQVTQMGQEVILRCVPISNHLYFYWYRQILGQKVEFLVSFYNNEISEKSEIFDDQFSVERPDGSNFTLKIRSTKLEDSAMYFCASSPDRGLAKNIQYFGAGTRLSVL.

The CDR3 DNA is TGCGCCAGCAGCCAAGTCCAGGGAATATTCAATGAGCAGTTCTTC. Amino acid sequence: CASSQVQGIFNEQFF. The chain combines TRBV4-1 with TRBJ2-1; perhaps TRBD1 as D (5 bases). This CDR3 region has 15 residues. V was pared by 1 base and J by 6 bases, with 13 bases between. CDR1 is MGHRA, CDR2 YSYEKL, per germline.

This clone was observed many times. The chain employs TRBV6-4 and TRBJ2-3, with D tentatively TRBD2 (5 bases). Deletions cut 0 bases from V and 1 base from J, with 5 bases between. This CDR3 is built from 14 residues. Germline CDR1 and CDR2: MRHNA and SNTAGT. CDR3 sequence: CASSDSAGTDTQYF. For the CDR3, the DNA is TGTGCCAGCAGTGACTCAGCGGGCACAGATACGCAGTATTTT.

The chain is built from TRBV9 and TRBJ2-1; 15 nucleotides agree with TRBD2. Germline-derived CDR1 and CDR2 are SGDLS and YYNGEE. The CDR3 is 20 amino acids. V shed 3 bases, J shed 1 base, and the junction held 11 bases outside the gene matches. The CDR3 loop reads CASSDDAGTSGGRSYNEQFF. The CDR3 DNA is TGTGCCAGCAGCGACGACGCCGGGACTAGCGGGGGGCGATCCTACAATGAGCAGTTCTTC.